This entry lists 24 T cell receptor beta chains sequenced from one sample in a study of T cell responses to AZD1222 COVID-19 vaccine. Produced via immunoSEQ multiplex PCR; TCRdb's table is partial and in-frame only. The sample consists of under 200,000 clones, about 90% of them appearing once. The sequencing used peripheral blood, collected on day 0 of AZD1222 vaccination. These receptors were taken from an adult in good health.

The CDR3 is CASSQVSISPRMGELFF. As DNA, the CDR3 is TGTGCCAGCAGCCAAGTTTCAATAAGCCCGAGGATGGGAGAGCTGTTTTTT. J is TRBJ2-2 and V is TRBV14, with no clear D. V lost 1 base, J lost 11 bases, and 23 bases lay in between. CDR3 length: 17 residues. From germline, CDR1 is SGHDN and CDR2 FVKESK.

V and J are TRBV28 and TRBJ1-6; TRBD1 is a possible D gene (6 bases). V shed 10 bases and J shed 6 bases, with 19 bases lying between them. Germline V gene data show CDR1 as MDHEN and CDR2 as SYDVKM. CDR3 length equals 15 residues. CDR3 loop: CAIAIGGGINSPLHF. CDR3 nucleotide sequence: TGTGCCATCGCGATTGGGGGGGGCATTAATTCACCCCTCCACTTT.

The chain has TRBV12-5 and TRBJ2-1; possible D gene TRBD2, 5 bases. CDR3 length: 14 amino acids. From germline, CDR1 is LGHNT and CDR2 FRNRAP. V was clipped by 1 base and J by 5 bases, with 9 bases between them. Written as DNA, the CDR3 is TGTGCTAGTGGTTTGGGACTAACAGACAATGAGCAGTTCTTC. Residues: CASGLGLTDNEQFF.

This chain uses TRBV7-9 with TRBJ1-2; D remains ambiguous. CDR1 and CDR2 (germline): SEHNR, FQNEAQ (reference sequence). The V and J ends lost 1 base and 6 bases respectively, with 12 bases between them. The CDR3 extends over 14 amino acids. In DNA form, the CDR3 reads TGTGCCAGCAGCTTAGACACTCCGGCCCATGGCTACACCTTC. Its protein product is CASSLDTPAHGYTF.

The chain couples TRBV5-1 to TRBJ2-7; D is undetermined. From germline, CDR1 is SGHRS and CDR2 YFSETQ. V was shortened by 0 bases and J by 5 bases, with 9 bases between the two germline ends. CDR3 length: 13 residues. Here the CDR3 reads CASSLAGRNEQYF. The CDR3 DNA is TGCGCCAGCAGCTTGGCAGGTCGCAACGAGCAGTACTTC.

This rearrangement joins TRBV6-5 to TRBJ2-5; 11 bases align to TRBD2. This CDR3 is 16 amino acids long. Trimming at V came to 1 base and at J to 2 bases, leaving 3 bases not matched to a gene. Germline loops: CDR1 MNHEY, CDR2 SVGAGI. The CDR3 DNA reads as TGTGCCAGCAGTTACTTTCTAGCGGGGGGTCAAGAGACCCAGTACTTC. This encodes CASSYFLAGGQETQYF.

The V call is TRBV2, the J call TRBJ1-5; D is perhaps TRBD1 (5 bases). V was cut by 1 base and J by 3 bases, with 13 bases left in between. CDR1 is SNHLY, CDR2 FYNNEI, per germline. This CDR3 region has 16 residues. The CDR3 sequence is CASSEGQGGDNQPQHF. Written as DNA, the CDR3 is TGTGCCAGCAGTGAAGGGCAGGGCGGCGACAATCAGCCCCAGCATTTT.

In its sample, this clone was seen once. This sequence joins TRBV10-1 and TRBJ2-2, with TRBD1 identical over 9 bases. After removal of 9 bases from V and 4 bases from J, the junction contained 6 bases not matched to a gene. Germline values: CDR1 WNHNN, CDR2 SYGVQD (reference sequence). The CDR3 is 14 amino acids. Here the CDR3 DNA reads TGCGCCAGTACCGGGACAGGGACCACCGGGGAGCTGTTTTTT. Protein: CASTGTGTTGELFF.

This chain uses TRBV30 with TRBJ1-4; D is undetermined. The CDR3 sequence is 11 residues long. The V end lost 6 bases, the J end lost 8 bases, and 10 bases lay between the germline ends. Germline V lookup: CDR1 GTSNPN, CDR2 SVGIG (reference sequence). The CDR3 nucleotides are TGTGCCTGCTTATCGGGGGAAAAACTGTTTTTT. Residues: CACLSGEKLFF.

This clone appeared once. The chain employs TRBV27 and TRBJ1-2; a weak D match, TRBD1 (5 bases). Germline-derived CDR1 and CDR2 are MNHEY and SMNVEV (reference sequence). This CDR3 has 14 residues. The germline V and J ends were trimmed by 5 bases and 0 bases, with 10 bases remaining between them. CDR3 protein: CASSPTAANYGYTF. CDR3 nucleotide sequence: TGTGCCAGCAGTCCGACAGCCGCTAACTATGGCTACACCTTC.

The V gene is TRBV12-3 or TRBV12-4, the J gene TRBJ1-2, with D unclear. The CDR3 runs 12 residues. V shed 3 bases and J shed 2 bases, with 4 bases lying between them. The CDR3 nucleotides read TGTGCCAGCAGTTTGCAGAACTATGGCTACACCTTC. Protein product: CASSLQNYGYTF.

The rearrangement joins TRBV5-6 to TRBJ2-1; 11 nucleotides align to TRBD2. This CDR3 has 14 residues. J lost 9 bases, V lost 3 bases, and 5 bases had no gene match. The germline CDR1 and CDR2 sequences are SGHDT and YYEEEE. The CDR3 spells CASSSASGGIEQFF. CDR3 nucleotide sequence: TGTGCCAGCAGCTCCGCTAGCGGGGGGATTGAGCAGTTCTTC.

CDR3 amino acids: CASSQGGIGAYNEQFF. The CDR3 coding sequence is TGTGCCAGCAGCCAAGGGGGTATAGGGGCCTACAATGAGCAGTTCTTC. The rearrangement joins TRBV7-2 to TRBJ2-1; possible D gene TRBD1, 6 bases. V lost 5 bases, J lost 2 bases, and 16 bases lay in between. The CDR3 has 16 residues. From germline, CDR1 is SGHTA and CDR2 FQGNSA.

The V and J genes are TRBV7-8 and TRBJ1-2, with 11 nucleotides matching TRBD1. Germline CDR1 is SGHVS and CDR2 is FQNEAQ. The CDR3 totals 15 residues. J lost 5 bases, V lost 4 bases, and 6 bases had no gene match. CDR3 sequence (DNA): TGTGCCAGCAGCTCGGCCCGGGACAGGGGGTATGGCTACACCTTC. This gives the protein CASSSARDRGYGYTF.

The rearrangement joins TRBV27 to TRBJ1-1, with D tentatively TRBD1 (5 bases). Trimming stripped 5 bases from V and 4 bases from J, with 11 bases between. Per the germline V gene, CDR1 is MNHEY and CDR2 is SMNVEV (reference sequence). This CDR3 has 13 amino acids. The CDR3 sequence: CASSRGERTEAFF. The CDR3 nucleotides read TGTGCCAGCAGTCGGGGGGAACGCACTGAAGCTTTCTTT.

The chain links TRBV6-5 to TRBJ2-1, with D hard to call. The CDR3 sequence is 14 residues long. Germline V gene data show CDR1 as MNHEY and CDR2 as SVGAGI. V dropped 8 bases and J dropped 3 bases, with 14 bases sitting between them. For the CDR3, the DNA is TGTGCCAGCTACAGCAATCTAAACTACAATGAGCAGTTCTTC. It translates to CASYSNLNYNEQFF.

This rearrangement joins TRBV7-9 to TRBJ2-1; 8 positions match TRBD1. V shed 4 bases, J shed 8 bases, and the junction held 10 bases outside the gene matches. The germline gives CDR1 SEHNR, CDR2 FQNEAQ (reference sequence). The CDR3 totals 15 residues. CDR3 DNA sequence: TGTGCCAGCAGCTCAGCTACAGGGGGGAAGGATGAGCAGTTCTTC. It encodes CASSSATGGKDEQFF.

The chain couples TRBV7-6 to TRBJ1-3; no reliable D call. Per the germline V gene, CDR1 is SGHVS and CDR2 is FNYEAQ. The germline V and J ends were trimmed by 6 bases and 3 bases, with 0 bases remaining between them. The CDR3 runs 10 residues. The CDR3 DNA follows: TGTGCCAGCAGTGGAAACACCATATATTTT. Translating gives CASSGNTIYF.

J is TRBJ1-2 and V is TRBV19, with D unresolved. The length of the CDR3 is 16 residues. The V end lost 5 bases, the J end lost 0 bases, and 16 bases lay between the germline ends. Germline lookup yields CDR1 LNHDA and CDR2 SQIVND (reference sequence). The CDR3 loop reads CASSSRTAIANYGYTF. In DNA, the CDR3 is TGTGCCAGTAGTTCCCGGACGGCGATAGCTAACTATGGCTACACCTTC.

The chain joins TRBV7-6 to TRBJ2-1; tentative D call: TRBD2 (5 bases). The germline CDR1 and CDR2 sequences are SGHVS and FNYEAQ. The CDR3 runs 15 residues. The V end was cut by 2 bases, the J end by 5 bases, with 13 bases between. For the CDR3, the DNA is TGTGCCAGCAGCTTACAGCGGCCCCCCGACAATGAGCAGTTCTTC. Translation: CASSLQRPPDNEQFF.

This clone was counted once. The rearrangement uses TRBV14 and TRBJ1-6, with D perhaps matching TRBD1 (5 bases). Germline V lookup: CDR1 SGHDN, CDR2 FVKESK. V was clipped by 8 bases and J by 9 bases, with 11 bases between them. The CDR3 runs 12 residues. CDR3 sequence reads: CASGKGLSPLHF. For the CDR3, the DNA is TGTGCCAGCGGGAAGGGACTTTCACCCCTCCACTTT.

The genes are TRBV2 and TRBJ2-7, with D possibly matching TRBD2 (6 bases). With 6 bases removed from V and 2 bases from J, the gap between germline ends came to 14 bases. The CDR3 sequence is 14 residues long. Germline V gives CDR1 SNHLY, CDR2 FYNNEI. The CDR3 DNA reads as TGTGCCAGCAGCCATAGCGGAGCCCCCTACGAGCAGTACTTC. It translates to CASSHSGAPYEQYF.

The gene calls are TRBV30 and TRBJ1-6; 9 bases align to TRBD1. The V gene's germline CDR1 is GTSNPN and CDR2 SVGIG (reference sequence). The CDR3 sequence is 14 residues long. V trimming: 5 bases; J trimming: 10 bases; junction bases outside the gene matches: 9. CDR3 region: CAWSTGTGNSPLHF. In DNA, the CDR3 is TGTGCCTGGTCGACCGGGACAGGGAACTCACCCCTCCACTTT.

This clone was found once. The chain combines TRBV7-2 with TRBJ2-1, with TRBD1 identical over 7 bases. The CDR3 has 17 residues. The germline V gene has CDR1 SGHTA and CDR2 FQGNSA. V lost 4 bases to trimming and J lost 0 bases; unmatched junction nucleotides: 9. CDR3 sequence reads: CASSYDRVGISYNEQFF. The CDR3 DNA reads as TGTGCCAGCAGCTATGACAGGGTTGGGATCTCCTACAATGAGCAGTTCTTC.